This TCR beta chain originates from a study of blood T cell repertoires in COVID-19. For the study at large: Collection of acute and convalescent COVID-19 samples took place in the United States, Italy and Spain. The analysed material was cDNA or gDNA that came from T cells, B-cell-depleted T cells, or PBMCs.

Germline loops: CDR1 SGHAT, CDR2 FQNNGV. The CDR3 totals 15 residues. The germline V and J ends were trimmed by 1 base and 5 bases, with 14 bases remaining between them. Per the original data handling: Using reference gene primer amplification, nucleated cell counts were estimated. Measured with immunoSEQ multiplex PCR; TCRdb has only the in-frame clones, and not every one. V, J and clone size reflect that table, while D and trimming were determined from the DNA. The table records about 90,000 clones, approximately 81% of them present only once. This chain connects TRBV11-2 to TRBJ1-2; a possible D gene is TRBD1 (6 bases). Sample: peripheral blood. The clonotype was recovered from a man at least 80 years old with active or convalescent COVID-19. CDR3 coding DNA: TGTGCCAGCAGCTTAGGCGGGGGGCGCGGATATGGCTACACCTTC. Translation: CASSLGGGRGYGYTF.